The TCR beta chain described here comes from a study of cytomegalovirus exposure and HLA in healthy donors. The PCR had 60 Vbeta and 13 Jbeta primers. TCRdb's copy holds only in-frame clones and misses some; the assay was immunoSEQ multiplex PCR. The data hold over 75,000 clones, with 75% to 85% observed a single time. Turning to this clone: Its antigen is unidentified.

Study-wide points: Data from an earlier analysis indicated that most TCR beta V segments were productive either about 87% or about 30% of the time.

Regarding donors, all were healthy bone marrow donors. The CDR3 runs to 15 residues. Trimming took 0 bases from V and 2 from J, leaving 9 bases between them. Per the germline V gene, CDR1 is SGHRS and CDR2 is YFSETQ. The sequenced material came from PBMCs. This chain uses TRBV5-1 with TRBJ1-3, with D unclear. The TCR sequence derives from a male donor in good health and CMV-seropositive. This chain's CDR3 is CASSLANSAGNTIYF. The DNA for the CDR3 is TGCGCCAGCAGCTTGGCCAACTCTGCTGGAAACACCATATATTTT.